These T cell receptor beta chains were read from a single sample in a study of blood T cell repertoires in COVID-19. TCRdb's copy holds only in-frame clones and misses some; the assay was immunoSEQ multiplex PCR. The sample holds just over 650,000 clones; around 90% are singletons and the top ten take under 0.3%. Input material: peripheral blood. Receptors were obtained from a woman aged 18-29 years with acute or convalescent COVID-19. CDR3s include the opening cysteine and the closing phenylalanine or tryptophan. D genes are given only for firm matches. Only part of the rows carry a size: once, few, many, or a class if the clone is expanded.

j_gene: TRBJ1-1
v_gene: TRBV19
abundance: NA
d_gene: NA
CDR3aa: CASTKRPLNTEAFF
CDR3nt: TGTGCCAGCACAAAGCGCCCCTTGAACACTGAAGCTTTCTTT

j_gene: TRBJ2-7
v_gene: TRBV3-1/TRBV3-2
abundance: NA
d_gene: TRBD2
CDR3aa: CASSSRGGYEQYF
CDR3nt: TGTGCCAGCAGCTCTCGGGGGGGGTACGAGCAGTACTTC

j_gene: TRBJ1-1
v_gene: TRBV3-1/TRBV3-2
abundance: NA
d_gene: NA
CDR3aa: CASSPSRGGSAEAFF
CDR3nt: TGTGCCAGCAGCCCGAGCCGGGGGGGAAGCGCTGAAGCTTTCTTT

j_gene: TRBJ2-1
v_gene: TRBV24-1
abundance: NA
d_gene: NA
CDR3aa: CATSDPGLHNEQFF
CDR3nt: TGTGCCACCAGTGATCCGGGACTCCACAATGAGCAGTTCTTC

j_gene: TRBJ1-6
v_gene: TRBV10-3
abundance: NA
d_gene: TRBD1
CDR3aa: CAIRPTGEDSPLHF
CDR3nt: TGTGCCATCAGGCCCACAGGGGAAGACTCACCCCTCCACTTT

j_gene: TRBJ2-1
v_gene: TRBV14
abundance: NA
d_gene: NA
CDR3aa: CASSQYVGGGYNEQFF
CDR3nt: TGTGCCAGCAGCCAATACGTGGGGGGTGGCTACAATGAGCAGTTCTTC

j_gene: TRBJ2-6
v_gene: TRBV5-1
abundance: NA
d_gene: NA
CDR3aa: CASSFLVSSGANVLTF
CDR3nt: TGCGCCAGCAGCTTTTTGGTCAGCTCTGGGGCCAACGTCCTGACTTTC

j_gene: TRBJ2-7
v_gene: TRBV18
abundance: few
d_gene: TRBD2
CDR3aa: CASSPLAGRRAYEQYF
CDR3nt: TGTGCCAGCTCACCCCTAGCGGGGCGCAGGGCGTACGAGCAGTACTTC

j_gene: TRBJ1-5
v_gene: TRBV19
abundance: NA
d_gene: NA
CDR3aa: CASSARTEAPNQPQHF
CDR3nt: TGTGCCAGTAGTGCCCGGACGGAGGCGCCAAATCAGCCCCAGCATTTT

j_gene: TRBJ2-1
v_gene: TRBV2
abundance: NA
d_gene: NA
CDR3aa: CAGRSRGGNEQFF
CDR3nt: TGTGCCGGAAGAAGTCGAGGAGGAAATGAGCAGTTCTTC

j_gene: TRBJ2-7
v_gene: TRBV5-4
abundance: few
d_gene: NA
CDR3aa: CASSFQYYEQYF
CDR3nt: TGTGCCAGCAGCTTCCAGTATTACGAGCAGTACTTC

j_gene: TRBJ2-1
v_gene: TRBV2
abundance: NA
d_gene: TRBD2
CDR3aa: CASSTGLAGNDEQFF
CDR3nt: TGTGCCAGCAGTACGGGACTAGCGGGTAACGATGAGCAGTTCTTC

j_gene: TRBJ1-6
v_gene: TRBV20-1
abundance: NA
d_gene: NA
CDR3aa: CSASPGGYHNSPLHF
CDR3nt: TGCAGTGCTAGTCCGGGGGGGTACCATAATTCACCCCTCCACTTT

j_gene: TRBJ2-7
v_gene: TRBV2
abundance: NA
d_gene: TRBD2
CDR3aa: CASSELAGVSSEQYF
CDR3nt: TGTGCCAGCAGTGAACTAGCGGGGGTCTCGTCCGAGCAGTACTTC

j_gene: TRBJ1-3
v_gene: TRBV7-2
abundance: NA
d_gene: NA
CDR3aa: CASSLARVGNTIYF
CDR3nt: TGTGCCAGCAGCTTAGCCAGGGTTGGAAACACCATATATTTT

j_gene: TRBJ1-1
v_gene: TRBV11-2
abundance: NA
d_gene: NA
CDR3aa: CASSLAGGVRAFF
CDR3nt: TGTGCCAGCAGCTTAGCGGGGGGAGTCAGGGCTTTCTTT

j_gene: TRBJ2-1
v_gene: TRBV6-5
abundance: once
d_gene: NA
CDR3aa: CASSRGSHNEQFF
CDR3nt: TGTGCCAGCAGCCGAGGGTCTCACAATGAGCAGTTCTTC

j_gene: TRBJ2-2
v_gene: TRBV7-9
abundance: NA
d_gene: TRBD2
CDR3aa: CASSQRTSSIAGELFF
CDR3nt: TGTGCCAGCAGCCAAAGGACTAGCAGTATCGCCGGGGAGCTGTTTTTT

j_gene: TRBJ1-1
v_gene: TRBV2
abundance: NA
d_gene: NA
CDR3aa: CASSGQPGRRDTEAFF
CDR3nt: TGTGCCAGCAGTGGTCAACCAGGGAGGAGGGACACTGAAGCTTTCTTT

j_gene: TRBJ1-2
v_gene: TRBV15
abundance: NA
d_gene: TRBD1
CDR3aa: CATSTGQGGLFGYTF
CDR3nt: TGTGCCACCAGTACGGGACAGGGGGGACTATTTGGCTACACCTTC

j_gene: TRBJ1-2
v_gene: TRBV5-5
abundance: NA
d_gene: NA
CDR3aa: CASSTGEGYGYTF
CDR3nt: TGTGCCAGCAGCACGGGGGAGGGCTATGGCTACACCTTC

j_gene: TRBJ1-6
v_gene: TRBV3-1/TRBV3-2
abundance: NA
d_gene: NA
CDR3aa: CASSQVPKGRGSPLHF
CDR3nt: TGTGCCAGCAGCCAAGTGCCGAAGGGAAGGGGTTCACCCCTCCACTTT

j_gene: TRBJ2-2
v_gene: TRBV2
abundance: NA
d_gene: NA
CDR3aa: CASMANTGELFF
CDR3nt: TGTGCCAGCATGGCAAACACCGGGGAGCTGTTTTTT

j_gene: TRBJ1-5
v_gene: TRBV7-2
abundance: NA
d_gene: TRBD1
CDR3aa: CARKAHRGRDQPQHF
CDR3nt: TGTGCCCGAAAGGCCCACAGGGGGCGAGATCAGCCCCAGCATTTT

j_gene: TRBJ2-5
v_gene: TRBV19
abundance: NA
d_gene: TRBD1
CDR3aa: CASSMGQELQETQYF
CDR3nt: TGTGCCAGTAGTATGGGACAGGAGCTCCAAGAGACCCAGTACTTC

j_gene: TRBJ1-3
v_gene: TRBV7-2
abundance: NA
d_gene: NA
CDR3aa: CASSRIEGSGVTIYF
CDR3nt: TGTGCCAGCAGCAGAATTGAGGGCTCTGGAGTCACCATATATTTT

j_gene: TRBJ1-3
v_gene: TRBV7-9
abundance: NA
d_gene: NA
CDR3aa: CASSLGQGSFSGNTIYF
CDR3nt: TGTGCCAGCAGCTTAGGGCAGGGATCGTTCTCTGGAAACACCATATATTTT

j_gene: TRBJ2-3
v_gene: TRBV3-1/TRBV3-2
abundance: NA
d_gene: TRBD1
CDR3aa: CASSRPGGNRGTDTQYF
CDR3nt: TGTGCCAGCAGCCGGCCCGGGGGTAACAGGGGGACAGATACGCAGTATTTT

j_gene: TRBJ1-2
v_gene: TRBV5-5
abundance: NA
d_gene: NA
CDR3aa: CASSHYAGTPIYGYTF
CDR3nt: TGTGCCAGCAGCCATTACGCCGGGACACCTATCTATGGCTACACCTTC

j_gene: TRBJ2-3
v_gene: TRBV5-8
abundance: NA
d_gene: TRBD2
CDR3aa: CASSLGAGGPGTQYF
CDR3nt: TGTGCCAGCAGCTTGGGGGCGGGGGGGCCCGGCACGCAGTATTTT

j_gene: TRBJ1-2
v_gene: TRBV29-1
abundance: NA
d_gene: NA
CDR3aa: CSVETAYGYTF
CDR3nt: TGCAGCGTTGAAACAGCCTATGGCTACACCTTC

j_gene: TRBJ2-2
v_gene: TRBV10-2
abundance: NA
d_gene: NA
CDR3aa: CASSGPKAAPNTGELFF
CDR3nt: TGCGCCAGCAGTGGGCCCAAAGCGGCGCCGAACACCGGGGAGCTGTTTTTT

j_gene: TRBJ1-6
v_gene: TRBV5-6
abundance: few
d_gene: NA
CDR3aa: CATTGLNSPLHF
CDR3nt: TGTGCCACCACGGGGTTAAATTCACCCCTCCACTTT

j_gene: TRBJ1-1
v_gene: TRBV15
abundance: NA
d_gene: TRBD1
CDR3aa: CATAGGWTGNTEAFF
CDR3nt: TGTGCCACTGCGGGGGGGTGGACAGGGAACACTGAAGCTTTCTTT

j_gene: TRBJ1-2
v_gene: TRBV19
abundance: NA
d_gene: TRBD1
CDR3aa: CASSARTGGSYGYTF
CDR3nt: TGTGCCAGTAGCGCCCGGACAGGGGGGTCCTATGGCTACACCTTC

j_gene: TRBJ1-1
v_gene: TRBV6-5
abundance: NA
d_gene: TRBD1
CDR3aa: CASRGTGRWGEAFF
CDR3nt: TGTGCCAGCAGGGGGACAGGGCGATGGGGTGAAGCTTTCTTT

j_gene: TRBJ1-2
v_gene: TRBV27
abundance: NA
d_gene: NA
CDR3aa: CASSSEGRYGYTF
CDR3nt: TGTGCCAGCAGTTCGGAGGGGCGGTATGGCTACACCTTC

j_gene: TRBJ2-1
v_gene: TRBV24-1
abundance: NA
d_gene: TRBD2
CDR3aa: CATSDWRGGSYNEQFF
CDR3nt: TGTGCCACCAGTGATTGGCGGGGGGGCTCCTACAATGAGCAGTTCTTC

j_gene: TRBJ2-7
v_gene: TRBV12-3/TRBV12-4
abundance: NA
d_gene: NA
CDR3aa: CASSLAGLDEQYF
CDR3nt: TGTGCCAGCAGTTTAGCGGGGCTGGACGAGCAGTACTTC

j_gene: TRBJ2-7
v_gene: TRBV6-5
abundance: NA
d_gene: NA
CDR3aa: CASSYSYGFGYEQYF
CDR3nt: TGTGCCAGCAGTTACTCGTACGGGTTTGGCTACGAGCAGTACTTC

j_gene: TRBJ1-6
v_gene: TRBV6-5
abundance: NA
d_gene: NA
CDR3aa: CAGSTGSHSPLHF
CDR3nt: TGTGCCGGCTCAACAGGGAGCCATTCACCCCTCCACTTT

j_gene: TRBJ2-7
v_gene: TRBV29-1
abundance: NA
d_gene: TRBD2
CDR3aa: CSVVGLAGGFNEQYF
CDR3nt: TGCAGCGTGGTGGGACTAGCGGGGGGGTTTAACGAGCAGTACTTC

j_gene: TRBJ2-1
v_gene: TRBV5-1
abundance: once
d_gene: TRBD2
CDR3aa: CASSPGGRGNYNEQFF
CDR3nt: TGCGCCAGCAGCCCGGGAGGGAGGGGGAACTACAATGAGCAGTTCTTC

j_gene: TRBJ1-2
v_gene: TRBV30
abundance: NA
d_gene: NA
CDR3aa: CAWSAGYGYTF
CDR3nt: TGTGCCTGGAGTGCGGGCTATGGCTACACCTTC

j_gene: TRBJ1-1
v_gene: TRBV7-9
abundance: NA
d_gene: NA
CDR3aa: CASDGGTEAFF
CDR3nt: TGTGCCAGCGACGGGGGAACTGAAGCTTTCTTT

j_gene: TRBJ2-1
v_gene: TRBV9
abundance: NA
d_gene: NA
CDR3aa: CASSVDLTRFLGNEQFF
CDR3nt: TGTGCCAGCAGCGTAGACTTGACTAGATTTTTGGGGAATGAGCAGTTCTTC

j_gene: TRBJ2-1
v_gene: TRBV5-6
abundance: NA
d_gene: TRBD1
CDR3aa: CASSPTGGEQFF
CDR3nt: TGTGCCAGCAGCCCAACAGGGGGCGAGCAGTTCTTC

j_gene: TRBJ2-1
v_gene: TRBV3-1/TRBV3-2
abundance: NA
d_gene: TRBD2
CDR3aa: CASSQDWASGYEQFF
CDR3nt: TGTGCCAGCAGCCAAGATTGGGCTAGCGGGTACGAGCAGTTCTTC

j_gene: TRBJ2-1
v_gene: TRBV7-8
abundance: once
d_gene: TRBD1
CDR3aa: CASSAAAGTAVWEQFF
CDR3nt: TGTGCCAGCAGCGCCGCCGCCGGGACAGCAGTCTGGGAGCAGTTCTTC

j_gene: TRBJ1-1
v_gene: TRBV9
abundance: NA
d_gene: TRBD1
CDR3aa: CASSPTGQALNTEAFF
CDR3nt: TGTGCCAGCAGCCCCACGGGACAGGCCTTGAACACTGAAGCTTTCTTT

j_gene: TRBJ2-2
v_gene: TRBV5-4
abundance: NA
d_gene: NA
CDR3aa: CASSRTTGTGELFF
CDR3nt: TGTGCCAGCAGCAGGACGACGGGGACCGGGGAGCTGTTTTTT

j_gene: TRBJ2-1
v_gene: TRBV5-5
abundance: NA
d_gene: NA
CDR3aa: CASSLMVQTYNEQFF
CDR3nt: TGTGCCAGCAGCTTGATGGTACAGACGTACAATGAGCAGTTCTTC

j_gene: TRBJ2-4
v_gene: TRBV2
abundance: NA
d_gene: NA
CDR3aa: CATRGLAKNIQYF
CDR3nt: TGTGCCACTAGGGGACTAGCCAAAAACATTCAGTACTTC

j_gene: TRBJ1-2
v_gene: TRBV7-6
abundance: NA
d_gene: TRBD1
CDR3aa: CASSLAETGVDGYTF
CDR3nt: TGTGCCAGCAGCTTAGCAGAGACAGGGGTGGATGGCTACACCTTC